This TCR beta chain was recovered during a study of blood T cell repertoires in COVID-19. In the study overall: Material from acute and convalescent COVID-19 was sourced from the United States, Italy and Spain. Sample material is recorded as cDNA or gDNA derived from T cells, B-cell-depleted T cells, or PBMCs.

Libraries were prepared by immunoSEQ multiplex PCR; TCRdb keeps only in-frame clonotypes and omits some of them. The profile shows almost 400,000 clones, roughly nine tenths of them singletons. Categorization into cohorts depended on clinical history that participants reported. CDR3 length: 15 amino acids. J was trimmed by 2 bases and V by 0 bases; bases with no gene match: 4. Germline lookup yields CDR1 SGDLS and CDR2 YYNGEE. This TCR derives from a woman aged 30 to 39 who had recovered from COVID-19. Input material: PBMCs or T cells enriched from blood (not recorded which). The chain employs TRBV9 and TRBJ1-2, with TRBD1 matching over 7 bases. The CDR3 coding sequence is TGTGCCAGCAGCGTAGATACAGGGGCAAACTATGGCTACACCTTC. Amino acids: CASSVDTGANYGYTF.